These T cell receptor beta chains were read from a single sample in a study of T-cell reconstitution after alpha-beta-depleted transplantation in children. MiXCR, applied by TCRdb to the PCR reads, yields one record per CDR3 protein. Among roughly 500,000 distinct CDR3 sequences listed, 18% were seen once. The starting material was PBMCs from the stem cell graft donor, obtained from the stem cell graft. The receptors derive from a human donor who donated a stem cell graft to a child with acute lymphoblastic leukemia. Each CDR3 is given with its conserved first and last residue. Fields, in order: CDR3 length, D gene, J gene, clone size, V gene, CDR3 DNA, CDR3 protein. D genes are given only for firm matches. Clone size appears in some rows only: once, few, many, or a class for an expanded clone.

CDR3 length: 15
D gene: -
J gene: TRBJ2-1
clone size: few
V gene: TRBV12-5
CDR3 DNA: TGTGCTAGTGGTTTTGGTCCTAGTCGTTACAATGAGCAGTTCTTC
CDR3 protein: CASGFGPSRYNEQFF

CDR3 length: 14
D gene: -
J gene: TRBJ1-4
clone size: few
V gene: TRBV5-1
CDR3 DNA: TGCGCCAGCAGCGTCAGGGCTGGGAATGAAAAACTGTTTTTT
CDR3 protein: CASSVRAGNEKLFF

CDR3 length: 14
D gene: -
J gene: TRBJ2-5
clone size: few
V gene: TRBV6-1
CDR3 DNA: TGTGCCAGCAGCGCCAGAGTCGGAGGAGAGACCCAGTACTTC
CDR3 protein: CASSARVGGETQYF

CDR3 length: 12
D gene: -
J gene: TRBJ1-1
clone size: -
V gene: TRBV5-1
CDR3 DNA: TGCGCCAGCCGTCCTGGGGAGGGTGAAGCTTTCTTT
CDR3 protein: CASRPGEGEAFF

CDR3 length: 16
D gene: -
J gene: TRBJ1-2
clone size: -
V gene: TRBV7-8
CDR3 DNA: TGTGCCAGCAGCTCCCCCTTCGATTCGGCGGCCTATGGCTACACCTTC
CDR3 protein: CASSSPFDSAAYGYTF

CDR3 length: 16
D gene: TRBD2
J gene: TRBJ2-2
clone size: few
V gene: TRBV5-6
CDR3 DNA: TGTGCCAGCAGCTTACAGCGGGAAGGATTTACCGGGGAGCTGTTTTTT
CDR3 protein: CASSLQREGFTGELFF

CDR3 length: 14
D gene: -
J gene: TRBJ1-1
clone size: -
V gene: TRBV4-1
CDR3 DNA: TGCGCCAGCAGCCACGGGGTGGCGGCCACTGAAGCTTTCTTT
CDR3 protein: CASSHGVAATEAFF

CDR3 length: 15
D gene: TRBD2
J gene: TRBJ2-7
clone size: -
V gene: TRBV6-1
CDR3 DNA: TGTGCCAGCAGTGCGGGACTAGCGGGAGGGTACGAGCAGTACTTC
CDR3 protein: CASSAGLAGGYEQYF

CDR3 length: 12
D gene: -
J gene: TRBJ2-7
clone size: few
V gene: TRBV7-3
CDR3 DNA: TGTGCCAGTGCTAGTCCCCCGTACGAGCAGTACTTC
CDR3 protein: CASASPPYEQYF

CDR3 length: 16
D gene: -
J gene: TRBJ2-5
clone size: -
V gene: TRBV18
CDR3 DNA: TGTGCCAGCTCACCACAGAGAGTGGCTTCCCCAGAGACCCAGTACTTC
CDR3 protein: CASSPQRVASPETQYF

CDR3 length: 14
D gene: TRBD1
J gene: TRBJ2-7
clone size: -
V gene: TRBV27
CDR3 DNA: TGTGCCAGCAGTACCCTCGACAGGGCCTACGAGCAGTACTTC
CDR3 protein: CASSTLDRAYEQYF

CDR3 length: 14
D gene: -
J gene: TRBJ1-2
clone size: few
V gene: TRBV20-1
CDR3 DNA: TGCAGTGCGTCCCCAGGGTTGCCTAACTATGGCTACACCTTC
CDR3 protein: CSASPGLPNYGYTF

CDR3 length: 12
D gene: TRBD1
J gene: TRBJ1-3
clone size: -
V gene: TRBV2
CDR3 DNA: TGTGCCACACAGGGGTCTGGAAACACCATATATTTT
CDR3 protein: CATQGSGNTIYF

CDR3 length: 16
D gene: TRBD2
J gene: TRBJ2-1
clone size: few
V gene: TRBV7-8
CDR3 DNA: TGTGCCAGCAGCTTAGAGCGGACTAGCGGTTACAATGAGCAGTTCTTC
CDR3 protein: CASSLERTSGYNEQFF

CDR3 length: 15
D gene: TRBD2
J gene: TRBJ2-7
clone size: many
V gene: TRBV12-3/TRBV12-4
CDR3 DNA: TGTGCCAGCAGCTCACAGATGGCGGGAGACCACGAGCAGTACTTC
CDR3 protein: CASSSQMAGDHEQYF

CDR3 length: 15
D gene: TRBD1
J gene: TRBJ2-7
clone size: -
V gene: TRBV9
CDR3 DNA: TGTGCCAGCAGCCAATGGACAGGGGGGGAGAACGAGCAGTACTTC
CDR3 protein: CASSQWTGGENEQYF

CDR3 length: 17
D gene: TRBD1
J gene: TRBJ2-7
clone size: -
V gene: TRBV14
CDR3 DNA: TGTGCCAGCAGCCTACTCCATTGGACAGGGGGCGGCAACGAGCAGTACTTC
CDR3 protein: CASSLLHWTGGGNEQYF

CDR3 length: 14
D gene: -
J gene: TRBJ2-1
clone size: -
V gene: TRBV20-1
CDR3 DNA: TGCAGTGCTAGAGGGCTAGAGGCCTACAATGAGCAGTTCTTC
CDR3 protein: CSARGLEAYNEQFF

CDR3 length: 17
D gene: TRBD2
J gene: TRBJ2-3
clone size: few
V gene: TRBV4-1
CDR3 DNA: TGCGCCAACTCGGAACTAGCGGGAGAAGTAAGCACAGATACGCAGTATTTT
CDR3 protein: CANSELAGEVSTDTQYF

CDR3 length: 14
D gene: TRBD2
J gene: TRBJ2-1
clone size: -
V gene: TRBV12-3/TRBV12-4
CDR3 DNA: TGTGCCAGCAGTATAACGGGAGGTCGGAATGAGCAGTTCTTC
CDR3 protein: CASSITGGRNEQFF

CDR3 length: 14
D gene: -
J gene: TRBJ2-1
clone size: -
V gene: TRBV9
CDR3 DNA: TGTGCCAGCAGCGTAGCTACCAGGGGCAATGAGCAGTTCTTC
CDR3 protein: CASSVATRGNEQFF

CDR3 length: 14
D gene: TRBD2
J gene: TRBJ2-1
clone size: few
V gene: TRBV7-9
CDR3 DNA: TGTGCCAGCAGCCTACTAGCGGGAGTGGGTGAGCAGTTCTTC
CDR3 protein: CASSLLAGVGEQFF

CDR3 length: 17
D gene: -
J gene: TRBJ1-2
clone size: -
V gene: TRBV7-8
CDR3 DNA: TGTGCCAGCAGCACCCCTAGGGGGGCAGGGGCGAACTATGGCTACACCTTC
CDR3 protein: CASSTPRGAGANYGYTF